This T cell receptor beta chain was sequenced during a study of identical twins. General study results and limits: Shared out-of-frame alpha sequences (those common to twins) showed excess low generation probability.

This clonotype has just a few counts. Antigen unknown. Trimming stripped 2 bases from V and 0 bases from J, with 15 bases between. CDR3 length: 16 residues. The V gene's germline CDR1 is SGHRS and CDR2 YFSETQ. Unique molecular identifiers were present on cDNA, and template switching added a universal primer site. TCRdb fed the 5' RACE reads into MiXCR, producing one record per CDR3 protein. The table includes about 520,000 distinct CDR3 sequences, 22% detected once. Separately, the same data were catalogued under a study of T cells expressing NK-cell markers. As that report states: It was sorted CD3+CD56-NKG2C+, CD3+CD56+NKG2C- and CD3+CD56+NKG2C+ T cells that provided the TCR beta repertoires.

This clonotype was obtained from a woman aged 18-35 years in good health. Material: CD4+ T cells sorted from blood. This sequence joins TRBV5-1 and TRBJ2-7; possible D gene TRBD2, 5 bases. The CDR3 loop is CASSFRNPRDSYEQYF. The CDR3 nucleotides are TGCGCCAGCAGCTTTAGGAACCCCCGGGACTCCTACGAGCAGTACTTC.